This passage covers 25 T cell receptor beta chains from one sample sequenced in a study of cytomegalovirus exposure and HLA in healthy donors. PCR used 60 Vbeta primers and 13 Jbeta primers. TCRdb's table, derived via immunoSEQ multiplex PCR, lists solely in-frame clones and lacks some. Of about 130,000 clones listed, about 61% are singletons. Sequencing was carried out using PBMCs. These receptors originate from a woman aged 40 to 50 in good health and CMV-seronegative.

Only one count was recorded for this clone. V gene TRBV19 combines with J gene TRBJ1-4, with D unresolved. The CDR3 runs 14 residues. Germline assignment: CDR1 LNHDA and CDR2 SQIVND (reference sequence). V was shortened by 8 bases and J by 8 bases, with 18 bases between the two germline ends. For the CDR3, the DNA is TGTGCCAGTGGGTCCCTCTCGGCGAGGGAAAAACTGTTTTTT. It is translated as CASGSLSAREKLFF. The variable domain in full, with the rest retrieved from reference TRBV19 and TRBJ1-4, is DGGITQSPKYLFRKEGQNVTLSCEQNLNHDAMYWYRQDPGQGLRLIYYSQIVNDFQKGDIAEGYSVSREKKESFPLTVTSAQKNPTAFYLCASGSLSAREKLFFGSGTQLSVL.

CDR3 loop: CASSYASGGANNEQFF. The CDR3 nucleotides read TGCGCCAGCAGCTACGCTAGCGGGGGGGCTAACAATGAGCAGTTCTTC. The rearrangement joins TRBV5-1 to TRBJ2-1; 12 positions match TRBD2. The CDR3 is made up of 16 amino acids. From germline, CDR1 is SGHRS and CDR2 YFSETQ. V shed 3 bases, J shed 5 bases, and the junction held 6 bases outside the gene matches.

This chain joins TRBV7-2 and TRBJ2-7, with TRBD2 matching over 7 bases. V dropped 5 bases and J dropped 7; count of bases not matched to a gene: 14. CDR3 length: 15 amino acids. The V gene's germline CDR1 is SGHTA and CDR2 FQGNSA. The CDR3 region is CASSLLRPGGWEQYF. In DNA form, the CDR3 reads TGTGCCAGCAGCCTGCTGAGGCCGGGGGGTTGGGAGCAGTACTTC.

The chain has TRBV11-2 and TRBJ1-2; TRBD1 matches at 8 bases. This CDR3 is 17 amino acids long. V gave up 0 bases and J gave up 7 bases; unmatched junction bases: 13. Germline V CDR1 and CDR2: SGHAT, FQNNGV. CDR3 amino acids: CASSLDRTGSFLSGYTF. The CDR3 nucleotides are TGTGCCAGCAGCTTAGATCGGACAGGGTCGTTTTTGAGTGGCTACACCTTC.

This chain uses TRBV13 with TRBJ2-1; 10 nucleotides match TRBD1. Germline V gene data show CDR1 as PRHDT and CDR2 as FYEKMQ (reference sequence). The CDR3 covers 20 residues. V lost 3 bases to trimming and J lost 7 bases; unmatched junction nucleotides: 21. This CDR3 reads CASSFQTGGVGSGLGNEQFF. Written as DNA, the CDR3 is TGTGCCAGCAGCTTTCAGACAGGGGGCGTCGGTAGCGGGCTAGGGAATGAGCAGTTCTTC. The full variable domain, its missing parts supplied by reference TRBV13 and TRBJ2-1, is AAGVIQSPRHLIKEKRETATLKCYPIPRHDTVYWYQQGPGQDPQFLISFYEKMQSDKGSIPDRFSAQQFSDYHSELNMSSLELGDSALYFCASSFQTGGVGSGLGNEQFFGPGTRLTVL.

The chain combines TRBV7-2 with TRBJ1-2; 8 bases are shared with TRBD1. Germline V gene data show CDR1 as SGHTA and CDR2 as FQGNSA. The ends lost 5 bases at V and 2 bases at J; junction bases unmatched: 10. This CDR3 has 16 amino acids. The CDR3 DNA is TGTGCCAGCAGCCAACAGGGGGGGGGACTGAACTATGGCTACACCTTC. Translated: CASSQQGGGLNYGYTF.

J is TRBJ1-2 and V is TRBV7-9, with 10 nucleotides matching TRBD1. The V gene end was trimmed by 6 bases and the J gene end by 6 bases; junction bases not matched to a gene: 7. The CDR3 runs to 14 residues. Germline V gene data show CDR1 as SEHNR and CDR2 as FQNEAQ (reference sequence). DNA for the CDR3: TGTGCCAGCAGACATCCGGGGACAGGGGATGGCTACACCTTC. Translation gives CASRHPGTGDGYTF.

This clone occurred a few times. The chain recombines TRBV11-1 with TRBJ2-2; TRBD1 might be the D (5 bases). CDR3 size: 17 residues. Germline CDR1 reads SGHAT; CDR2 reads FQDESV (reference sequence). Trimming left V 3 bases short and J 2 bases short, with 16 bases between. The CDR3 region has the DNA TGTGCCAGCAGCTTGTTGGGTAGCCAGGGAAACACCGGGGAGCTGTTTTTT. This gives the protein CASSLLGSQGNTGELFF.

About this clone: A junction end diverges from the germline sequence, so it may reflect a read error. The genes are TRBV4-2 and TRBJ1-1, with TRBD1 matching 8 bases. Germline assignment: CDR1 LGHNA and CDR2 YNFKEQ. The CDR3 spans 18 residues. The CDR3 region has the DNA TGTGCCAGCAGCCAAGAGGGGGCAGGGGGCGGCCGTCGCACTGAAGATTTCTTT. As protein: CASSQEGAGGGRRTEDFF.

This sequence joins TRBV30 and TRBJ1-1, with 7 bases identical to TRBD1. The V and J ends lost 4 bases and 3 bases, in that order; junction bases with no gene match: 14. CDR3 length: 16 amino acids. CDR1 is GTSNPN, CDR2 SVGIG, per germline (reference sequence). CDR3 nucleotides: TGTGCCTGGACCCCCGTCTCCGGCAGGGGGGACACTGAAGCTTTCTTT. Translation gives CAWTPVSGRGDTEAFF. Combining the CDR3 with reference TRBV30 and TRBJ1-1 gives the whole variable domain SQTIHQWPATLVQPVGSPLSLECTVEGTSNPNLYWYRQAAGRGLQLLFYSVGIGQISSEVPQNLSASRPQDRQFILSSKKLLLSDSGFYLCAWTPVSGRGDTEAFFGQGTRLTVV.

Details on this clone: Other DNA sequences within the sample encode an identical CDR3. The rearrangement uses TRBV7-2 and TRBJ1-1; 9 nucleotides agree with TRBD1. The CDR3 length is 13 residues. Germline CDR1 reads SGHTA; CDR2 reads FQGNSA. With V trimmed by 4 bases and J by 4 bases, 1 base remained unmatched. DNA of the CDR3: TGTGCCAGCAGCTCGGACAGGGGCACTGAAGCTTTCTTT. Its protein product is CASSSDRGTEAFF.

This clone was seen a handful of times. The chain recombines TRBV12-5 with TRBJ1-2; 8 nucleotides match TRBD1. The germline gives CDR1 LGHNT, CDR2 FRNRAP. Losses at the gene ends were 2 bases for V and 5 bases for J; bases not matched to a gene: 13. The CDR3 contains 17 residues. The CDR3 region has the DNA TGTGCTAGTGGTTTGAAAAACTGGACAGGGCGTTCATATGGCTACACCTTC. It codes for CASGLKNWTGRSYGYTF. Full variable domain (outside the CDR3, taken from reference TRBV12-5 and TRBJ1-2): DARVTQTPRHKVTEMGQEVTMRCQPILGHNTVFWYRQTMMQGLELLAYFRNRAPLDDSGMPKDRFSAEMPDATLATLKIQPSEPRDSAVYFCASGLKNWTGRSYGYTFGSGTRLTVV.

The V gene is TRBV4-1, the J gene TRBJ2-5, with 7 bases aligning to TRBD1. The CDR3 runs to 14 residues. After removal of 3 bases from V and 1 base from J, the junction contained 2 bases not matched to a gene. CDR1 and CDR2 (germline): MGHRA, YSYEKL. In DNA, the CDR3 is TGCGCCAGCAGCCAGAACAGGGGCCAAGAGACCCAGTACTTC. It specifies CASSQNRGQETQYF.

The chain employs TRBV19 and TRBJ2-5, with TRBD1 matching over 8 bases. Per germline, CDR1 LNHDA and CDR2 SQIVND (reference sequence). The V gene end was trimmed by 6 bases and the J gene end by 5 bases; junction bases not matched to a gene: 8. The CDR3 has 14 amino acids. In nucleotides, the CDR3 is TGTGCCAGTAGGGACGGACAGGGCGGGGAGACCCAGTACTTC. Translating gives CASRDGQGGETQYF.

The chain recombines TRBV7-2 with TRBJ1-3; D is uncertain. The CDR3 has 13 residues. Germline assignment: CDR1 SGHTA and CDR2 FQGNSA. The V gene lost 5 bases and the J gene lost 1 base, with 6 bases spanning the gap. CDR3 sequence (DNA): TGTGCCAGCAGCGCGGAGTCTGGAAACACCATATATTTT. This translates into CASSAESGNTIYF.

This chain uses TRBV29-1 with TRBJ2-3; a weak D match, TRBD2 (5 bases). V shed 0 bases and J shed 8 bases, with 9 bases lying between them. Germline V gene data show CDR1 as SQVTM and CDR2 as ANQGSEA. The CDR3 extends over 12 amino acids. The CDR3 here is CSVEEEEGTQYF. CDR3 in DNA: TGCAGCGTTGAAGAGGAAGAGGGTACGCAGTATTTT.

The chain has TRBV7-9 and TRBJ1-5, with a possible D match to TRBD1 (6 bases). The germline gives CDR1 SEHNR, CDR2 FQNEAQ (reference sequence). The V end lost 5 bases, the J end lost 3 bases, and 17 bases lay between the germline ends. CDR3 length: 16 residues. CDR3 sequence (DNA): TGTGCCAGCAGCCCCCGGGGTACAGGGCCCAATCAGCCCCAGCATTTT. This translates into CASSPRGTGPNQPQHF. Full variable domain (remainder filled in from reference TRBV7-9 and TRBJ1-5): DTGVSQNPRHKITKRGQNVTFRCDPISEHNRLYWYRQTLGQGPEFLTYFQNEAQLEKSRLLSDRFSAERPKGSFSTLEIQRTEQGDSAMYLCASSPRGTGPNQPQHFGDGTRLSIL.

This clone occurred a few times. V gene TRBV5-6 combines with J gene TRBJ1-1, with 9 bases aligning to TRBD1. The ends lost 0 bases at V and 8 bases at J; junction bases unmatched: 5. Germline V gene lookup returns CDR1 SGHDT and CDR2 YYEEEE. The CDR3 contains 14 residues. Here the CDR3 reads CASSLAGTGLEAFF. The CDR3 DNA reads TGTGCCAGCAGCTTGGCGGGGACAGGGTTAGAAGCTTTCTTT.

V usage is TRBV30 and J usage is TRBJ1-1; no firm D call. The CDR3 totals 13 residues. Per the germline V gene, CDR1 is GTSNPN and CDR2 is SVGIG (reference sequence). V lost 8 bases and J 0 bases, leaving 13 bases between the germline ends. DNA for the CDR3: TGTGCCCGAAGCGAGGGTATGAACACTGAAGCTTTCTTT. Its translation: CARSEGMNTEAFF.

This clone was counted a few times. The V call is TRBV2, the J call TRBJ1-2; TRBD1 matches 7 bases. This CDR3 spans 14 amino acids. V shed 1 base and J 4 bases; nucleotides not matched to a gene: 3. Germline assignment: CDR1 SNHLY and CDR2 FYNNEI. In nucleotides, the CDR3 is TGTGCCAGCAGTGAAGTAAGACAGGGCTATGGCTACACCTTC. This codes for CASSEVRQGYGYTF.

The chain couples TRBV7-6 to TRBJ1-1, with D unresolved. Germline CDR1 and CDR2: SGHVS and FNYEAQ. Trimming removed 1 base from V and 6 bases from J, with 9 bases in between. CDR3 size: 13 residues. This CDR3 is CASSLELPAEAFF. The CDR3 DNA sequence: TGTGCCAGCAGCTTAGAGTTACCGGCTGAAGCTTTCTTT.

The J gene is TRBJ2-7, the V gene TRBV2, with D possibly being TRBD2 (6 bases). The germline V gene encodes CDR1 SNHLY and CDR2 FYNNEI. V lost 9 bases, J lost 5 bases, and 17 bases lay in between. This CDR3 comprises 13 residues. CDR3 loop: CASSLGGANEQYF. The CDR3 bases are TGTGCCAGTTCACTGGGGGGTGCGAACGAGCAGTACTTC.

The chain has TRBV4-2 and TRBJ1-2, with TRBD1 matching over 9 bases. Germline V gene data show CDR1 as LGHNA and CDR2 as YNFKEQ. J was trimmed by 4 bases and V by 0 bases; bases with no gene match: 9. The CDR3 covers 17 residues. The CDR3 nucleotides are TGTGCCAGCAGCCAAGATGTAAGGACAGGGGAACTCTATGGCTACACCTTC. Its protein is CASSQDVRTGELYGYTF.

This clone occurred once. This chain uses TRBV2 with TRBJ1-1, with TRBD1 matching 10 bases. This CDR3 region has 15 residues. From germline, CDR1 is SNHLY and CDR2 FYNNEI. Losses at the gene ends were 7 bases for V and 1 base for J; bases not matched to a gene: 6. The CDR3 DNA is TGTGCCAGCAACCTGGACAGGGGGGCGAACACTGAAGCTTTCTTT. This encodes CASNLDRGANTEAFF.

This clone was counted only a few times. J is TRBJ2-2 and V is TRBV25-1; no firm D call. Germline CDR1 and CDR2: MGHDK and SYGVNS. CDR3 length equals 16 residues. V lost 4 bases and J lost 0, with 12 bases in between. This CDR3 is CASSAVTPANTGELFF. The CDR3 coding sequence is TGTGCCAGCAGTGCGGTAACCCCGGCGAACACCGGGGAGCTGTTTTTT.